This T cell receptor beta chain derives from a study of T-cell reconstitution after alpha-beta-depleted transplantation in children. Notes on the study in general: Surviving thymic progenitors and recipient T cells were the source of high TCRbeta diversity at day 60 in some patients.

Using unique molecular identifiers, the investigators prepared the TCRbeta library. Using its own MiXCR run on the PCR reads, TCRdb lists one record per CDR3 protein. The table shows 65,000 to 85,000 distinct CDR3 sequences, with roughly 10% occurring only once. Ten or more counts support this clonotype. Its antigen is currently unknown. The clonotype was recovered from a boy between 10 and 17 years old with acute myeloid leukemia, due to receive a stem cell transplant. Here the sequenced sample was PBMCs, taken before TCRalphabeta/CD19-depleted stem cell transplant.

This chain's CDR3 is CASSQDKGLAGGKFNEQYF. DNA of the CDR3: TGTGCCAGCAGCCAAGATAAGGGGCTAGCGGGAGGGAAATTCAACGAGCAGTACTTC. V and J are TRBV4-2 and TRBJ2-7; 12 bases line up with TRBD2. Germline CDR1 LGHNA, CDR2 YNFKEQ. The CDR3 length is 19 residues. V lost 0 bases, J lost 5 bases, and 14 bases stayed unmatched.